This T cell receptor beta chain was sequenced in a study of cytomegalovirus exposure and HLA in healthy donors. The CDR3 length is 15 residues. V trimming: 1 base; J trimming: 7 bases; junction bases outside the gene matches: 6. The germline V gene encodes CDR1 LNHDA and CDR2 SQIVND (reference sequence). The PCR made use of 60 Vbeta and 13 Jbeta primers. Assay used: immunoSEQ multiplex PCR; TCRdb lists only in-frame clones, some missing. The sample includes roughly 68,000 clones, 66% of them seen just once. This sequence joins TRBV19 and TRBJ1-2; 10 bases fit TRBD1. The sequenced sample was PBMCs. The receptor was derived from a man aged 35 to 55 in good health and CMV-seropositive. CDR3 nucleotide sequence: TGTGCCAGTAGTATAGCCGAGACAGGGGGCCGTGGCTACACCTTC. It encodes CASSIAETGGRGYTF.